This note documents a single TCR beta chain sequence. Its matching antigen is unknown. This sample is part of a study of cytomegalovirus exposure and HLA in healthy donors. The CDR3 runs 14 residues. With 0 bases removed from V and 4 bases from J, the gap between germline ends came to 10 bases. Germline-derived CDR1 and CDR2 are SGHDT and YYEEEE. PCR was performed using 60 Vbeta and 13 Jbeta primers. As originally analysed: Later work found 80 million or so unique TCR beta chains, with roughly 11 million shared. Assay: immunoSEQ multiplex PCR; the TCRdb copy retains only in-frame clones and omits some. The V and J calls and clone size are taken from that table; D and trimming were inferred from the DNA. The table lists about 88,000 clones, roughly 80% of them singletons. Study-wide results and caveats: In a later analysis, a missense DCLRE1C variant was linked to TCR beta V- and J-gene trimming. HLA allele associations emerged for 15,000 to 20,000 TCR beta sequences in a later analysis, at 0.05 false discovery rate.

This clonotype originated in a man in his thirties or forties in good health and CMV-seronegative. The chain employs TRBV5-6 and TRBJ1-1; D may be TRBD1 (5 bases). The sequenced sample was PBMCs. CDR3 sequence reads: CASSLAGVGTEAFF. The DNA of the CDR3 is TGTGCCAGCAGCTTGGCGGGGGTGGGCACTGAAGCTTTCTTT.